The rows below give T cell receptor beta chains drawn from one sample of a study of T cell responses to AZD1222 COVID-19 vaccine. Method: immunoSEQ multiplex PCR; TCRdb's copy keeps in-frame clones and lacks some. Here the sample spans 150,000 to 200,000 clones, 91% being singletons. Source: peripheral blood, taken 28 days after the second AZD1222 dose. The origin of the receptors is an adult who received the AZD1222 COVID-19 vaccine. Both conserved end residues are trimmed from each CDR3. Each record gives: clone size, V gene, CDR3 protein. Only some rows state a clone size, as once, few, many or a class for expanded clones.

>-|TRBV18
ASSRDSGRDTQY
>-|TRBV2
ASSGDFYEQY
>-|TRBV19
ATNNRNTEAF
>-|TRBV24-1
ATSEGQGRDTQY
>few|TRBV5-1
ASSFLLRATGELF
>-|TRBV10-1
ASNLRGSYNEQF
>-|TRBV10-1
ASSQQGITEAF
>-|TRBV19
ASRHPSGEKLF
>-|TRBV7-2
ASSLRGPLSSGANVLT
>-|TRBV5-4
ASSPQTGKYEQY
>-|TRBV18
ASSPSVFRGTEAF
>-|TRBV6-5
ASSPGQGRSGPF
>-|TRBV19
ASSKNVRYGYT
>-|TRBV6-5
ASRRQGIYNEQF
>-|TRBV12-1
ASSLGSTGFMVVETQY
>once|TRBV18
ASSHRDRGDHEQY
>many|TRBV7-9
ASSPPTGGAF
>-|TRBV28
ASSLRGREAF
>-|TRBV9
ASSTSATSHEQF
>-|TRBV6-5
ASMRREEGNEQF
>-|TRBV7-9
ASSFNPPSGAEQY
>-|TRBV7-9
ASSGDRDNSPLH
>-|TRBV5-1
ASSLAADTQY
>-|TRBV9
ASSVFYRGAYNEQF
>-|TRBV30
AWSVTGMSNQPQH
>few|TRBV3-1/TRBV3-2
ASSQVASGVHYGYT
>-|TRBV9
ASSVGGGRGSEQY
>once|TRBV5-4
ASSSGTVSSYEQY
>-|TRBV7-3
ASSLEGQGYSPLH
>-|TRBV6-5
ASTPRRGSGNTIY
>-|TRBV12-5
ASGNYRGPGNTIY
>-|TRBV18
ASSPLEGSEQY
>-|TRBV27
ASSLSRDPKNIQY
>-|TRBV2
ASTLVYSNQPQH
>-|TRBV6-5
ASKAGSYNSPLH
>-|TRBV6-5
ASSYSPGTGWGYT
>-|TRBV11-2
ASSPGNTDTQY
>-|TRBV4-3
ASSQDVPGASVETQY
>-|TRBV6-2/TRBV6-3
ASSLRSSYNSPLH
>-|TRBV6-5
ASSFTGTDGYT
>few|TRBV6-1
ASSEGDSSYEQY